The clone carrying this TCR beta chain was seen ten or more times. Its antigen is not known. Preparation of naive CD8 libraries involved roughly 18,000 to 1,100,000 sorted cells and 10%, 30% or 50% RNA. Sorting defined naive CD8 T cells as CD8+CD4-CCR7+CD45RA+. The data are from a study of molecular identifiers for immune sequencing clone quantification. Preparation of the bulk TCR libraries relied on previously described methods and listed TCR primers. TCRdb processed the PCR reads anew with MiXCR; each CDR3 protein has one entry. This sample has under 350,000 distinct CDR3 sequences, with roughly a quarter found just once. Whole-study findings and limits: For effector cells, clones above 20 RNA copies held over 99% of molecules; for naive cells, under 1%.

This receptor was obtained from a human donor in good health. Some libraries in this study had Jurkat cell RNA spiked in. The sequenced material came from naive CD8+ T cells from blood, with Jurkat cell RNA spiked in. Documented subset: FACS-sorted CD8+CD4-CCR7+CD45RA+ naive T cells.

CDR3 residues: CASSSENYQPQHF. The CDR3 region has the DNA TGTGCCAGCAGCTCGGAGAACTATCAGCCCCAGCATTTT. The rearrangement uses TRBV7-9 and TRBJ1-5; no clear D. Germline CDR1 reads SEHNR; CDR2 reads FQNEAQ (reference sequence). Trimming left V 4 bases short and J 5 bases short, with 9 bases between. The CDR3 is 13 amino acids.